This T cell receptor beta chain originates from a study of T cell responses to AZD1222 COVID-19 vaccine (dated by TCRdb to the early 2020s). About the study as a whole: Because spike-specific TCR depth and breadth did not differ between the two schedules, AZD1222 recipients who got a second dose at roughly 4 weeks were pooled with those who got a second dose at roughly 12 weeks. Trial participants were enrolled by age into 18-55, 56-69 and 70-plus year subgroups, with approximately 150, 30 and 60 TCR-sequenced participants respectively. A total of under 250 trial participants underwent TCR sequencing, of whom nearly 210 had received two doses of AZD1222 and 26 had received two doses of the MenACWY control vaccine. Results the study describes overall, beyond this receptor: No day 14 peak-response samples were available, so repertoires were characterized only after the peak T cell response. Participants were mostly white British, with more females than males. The authors suggested clonal diversity may have been underestimated. The 56-69-year group was small, and its depth increase did not reach significance, likely because of low power. Vaccine-associated CD4 TCRs spanned the whole spike protein, with dominant responses in regions 160-218 and 743-854. Nearly half of unique spike-specific TCRs reportedly recognized epitopes outside regions mutated in the B.1.351 and B.1.1.7 variants. Conclusions about previously exposed vaccinees are limited, since just five or six AZD1222 recipients were seropositive for SARS-CoV-2 at baseline. Spike-specific TCR breadth and depth rose significantly after two AZD1222 doses compared with day 0 and with MenACWY recipients.

The time point label, as the study defines it: baseline before first vaccination. Vaccinee samples came from UK trials COV001 and COV002, including a single-blind randomized controlled phase 2/3 trial of AZD1222 (ChAdOx1 nCoV-19) in healthy adults. For TCRbeta chain sequencing, PBMC samples from trial participants were taken at day 0 and at day 28 after the second dose. The CDR3 regions of human TCRbeta chains were analyzed by immunosequencing. The paper's processing steps were these. TCRs in the repertoires were compared against a reference library of SARS-CoV-2-specific TCRs that had been generated with the MIRA antigen-specificity platform. Breadth meant the fraction of unique TCRs that were SARS-CoV-2-associated, whereas depth meant the fraction of total T cells that were SARS-CoV-2-associated. Using the MIRA data, each spike-specific TCR was assigned both to the spike region to which the TCR was reactive and to a CD4 or CD8 class. Log10-transformed breadth and depth values were compared by one-way ANOVA with Sidak's multiple comparisons tests. TCRdb obtained this table from immuneACCESS and retained in-frame rearrangements with V and J assigned. These tables miss some clones; where compared with another copy, unresolved V genes account for less than half of the shortfall, and the remainder is unexplained. That table furnishes V, J and clone size, whereas the DNA furnished D and trimming. In this sample the table shows about 170,000 clones, 85% to 90% of which occur a single time. Jointly, the top ten make up roughly 1.7% of the sample.

The germline V gene (reference sequence) yields SEHNR for CDR1 and FQNEAQ for CDR2. Taken from cysteine to phenylalanine, the CDR3 has 13 residues. Left in the record is the CDR3 DNA by itself, 39 bases read in frame from the first base. V has 7 bases trimmed and J has 10 bases trimmed; junction bases matching no gene number 5. This clone was counted a few times. The clone's antigen remains unknown. Base qualities are missing; no much larger clone stands one base away. The sequence joins TRBV7-9 to TRBJ2-1; 12 central bases correspond to TRBD2. This clonotype originated in an adult in good health. The material was peripheral blood, obtained on day 0 of AZD1222 vaccination. The DNA is as follows: TGTGCCAGCACCAGACTAGCGGGAGACGAGCAGTTCTTC. It translates to CASTRLAGDEQFF.